These 21 T cell receptor beta chains came from one sample sequenced in a study of blood T cell repertoires in COVID-19. Assay used: immunoSEQ multiplex PCR; TCRdb lists only in-frame clones, some missing. The sample has some 150,000 clones; under 90% are singletons. The sample taken for sequencing was peripheral blood. The receptors derive from a human donor in a cohort sampled during active COVID-19.

This clone appeared once. The V gene is TRBV25-1, the J gene TRBJ1-4; D remains unclear. The CDR3 runs 15 residues. CDR1 MGHDK and CDR2 SYGVNS come from the germline V gene. Trimming shortened V by 3 bases and J by 5 bases, and 13 bases separated the two germline ends. The CDR3 sequence: CASSDAMAGNEKLFF. The CDR3 region has the DNA TGTGCCAGCAGTGACGCCATGGCGGGAAATGAAAAACTGTTTTTT.

The rearrangement links TRBV6-2 or TRBV6-3 to TRBJ1-2, with D hard to call. This CDR3 has 14 residues. V was shortened by 6 bases and J by 4 bases, with 15 bases between the two germline ends. The germline CDR1 and CDR2 sequences are MNHEY and SVGEGT. CDR3 sequence: CASSTRFLGYGYTF. Here the CDR3 DNA reads TGTGCCAGCAGCACCCGATTCCTCGGCTATGGCTACACCTTC.

The V gene is TRBV6-2 or TRBV6-3, the J gene TRBJ2-5, with 7 bases lining up with TRBD1. V was pared by 5 bases and J by 5 bases, with 17 bases of the junction left unmatched. Per germline, CDR1 MNHEY and CDR2 SVGEGT. This CDR3 has 17 residues. CDR3 amino acids: CASSHPKQGLTWETQYF. CDR3 sequence (DNA): TGTGCCAGCAGTCACCCAAAACAGGGGCTTACGTGGGAGACCCAGTACTTC.

This clone was observed a handful of times. The chain uses TRBV3-1 (or the pseudogene TRBV3-2) and TRBJ2-7, with 8 bases aligning to TRBD1. This CDR3 is built from 13 residues. V lost 6 bases to trimming and J lost 3 bases; unmatched junction nucleotides: 4. Germline V gene sequence: CDR1 LGHDT, CDR2 YNNKEL (reference sequence). The CDR3 reads CASSRQGNYEQYF. The DNA of the CDR3 is TGTGCCAGCAGTAGACAGGGGAACTACGAGCAGTACTTC.

The rearrangement joins TRBV28 to TRBJ1-4; 8 nucleotides align to TRBD1. The length of the CDR3 is 15 residues. From germline, CDR1 is MDHEN and CDR2 SYDVKM. V lost 4 bases and J lost 5; bases outside the gene matches: 6. This CDR3 reads CASSSPGGPNEKLFF. The CDR3 nucleotides are TGTGCCAGCAGTTCGCCAGGGGGCCCCAATGAAAAACTGTTTTTT.

The chain couples TRBV6-6 to TRBJ1-4; TRBD1 aligns across 10 bases. V dropped 0 bases and J dropped 6; count of bases not matched to a gene: 4. The germline V gene encodes CDR1 MNHNY and CDR2 SVGAGI (reference sequence). The CDR3 is 16 residues long. CDR3 amino acids: CASSYSTGGAYEKLFF. CDR3 DNA sequence: TGTGCCAGCAGTTACTCGACAGGGGGCGCCTATGAAAAACTGTTTTTT.

V is TRBV14 and J is TRBJ2-3, with 12 bases lining up with TRBD2. In germline, CDR1 is SGHDN, CDR2 FVKESK. The CDR3 has 17 amino acids. The junction had 6 bases not matched to a gene; V was cut back by 0 bases and J by 5 bases. In DNA, the CDR3 is TGTGCCAGCAGCCAAGATCCTAGCGGGGGGGCCTTAGATACGCAGTATTTT. The encoded protein is CASSQDPSGGALDTQYF.

The chain is built from TRBV12-3 or TRBV12-4 and TRBJ1-3; 9 positions match TRBD1. J was trimmed by 10 bases and V by 7 bases; bases with no gene match: 8. The CDR3 consists of 13 residues. The CDR3 reads CASTEGQGKTIYF. CDR3 nucleotide sequence: TGTGCCAGCACCGAGGGACAGGGCAAAACCATATATTTT.

V usage is TRBV7-2 and J usage is TRBJ1-3; D perhaps matches TRBD1 (6 bases). The ends were cut back, 6 bases at V and 1 base at J, with 13 bases in the middle. This CDR3 has 15 residues. Germline values: CDR1 SGHTA, CDR2 FQGNSA. This chain's CDR3 is CASSPTGFSGNTIYF. In nucleotides, the CDR3 is TGTGCCAGCAGTCCTACAGGGTTTTCTGGAAACACCATATATTTT.

V gene TRBV24-1 combines with J gene TRBJ2-3; 7 nucleotides align to TRBD1. The germline V gene encodes CDR1 KGHDR and CDR2 SFDVKD. Trimming removed 2 bases from V and 2 bases from J; junction bases left unmatched: 12. The CDR3 length is 18 residues. DNA of the CDR3: TGTGCCACCAGTGATTCGGTCACCGGGACAGCCTCCACAGATACGCAGTATTTT. Translated: CATSDSVTGTASTDTQYF.

The rearrangement joins TRBV6-2 or TRBV6-3 to TRBJ1-6; tentative D call: TRBD1 (5 bases). The CDR3 length is 15 residues. Per the germline V gene, CDR1 is MNHEY and CDR2 is SVGEGT. Trimming removed 2 bases from V and 10 bases from J, with 15 bases in between. The CDR3 coding sequence is TGTGCCAGCAGTTACCATCAGGGCGTAAACTCACCCCTCCACTTT. Translating gives CASSYHQGVNSPLHF.

J is TRBJ1-5 and V is TRBV19; D possibly corresponds to TRBD1 (5 bases). Germline CDR1 reads LNHDA; CDR2 reads SQIVND (reference sequence). The CDR3 is made up of 15 amino acids. Trimming took off 2 bases at V and 5 bases at J, with 13 bases between the two ends. Written as DNA, the CDR3 is TGTGCCAGTAGTATATTTGGGGCCGGGCATCAGCCCCAGCATTTT. Residues: CASSIFGAGHQPQHF.

The V call is TRBV4-3, the J call TRBJ2-3; 14 bases fit TRBD2. CDR1 and CDR2 (germline): LGHNA, YSLEER. J was trimmed by 2 bases and V by 1 base; bases with no gene match: 2. The CDR3 has 17 amino acids. CDR3 DNA sequence: TGCGCCAGCAGCCAAGGGACTAGCGGGGGGACCACAGATACGCAGTATTTT. Protein product: CASSQGTSGGTTDTQYF.

The chain joins TRBV7-3 to TRBJ2-7; D possibly corresponds to TRBD2 (6 bases). Trimming cost V 5 bases and J 2 bases, with 13 bases left between them. The germline V gene has CDR1 SGHTA and CDR2 FQGTGA. CDR3 length: 14 amino acids. CDR3 protein: CASSLNPGAYEQYF. For the CDR3, the DNA is TGTGCCAGCAGCCTCAATCCGGGGGCCTACGAGCAGTACTTC.

V is TRBV6-2 or TRBV6-3 and J is TRBJ1-5; 8 bases match TRBD1. Germline V gene lookup returns CDR1 MNHEY and CDR2 SVGEGT. CDR3 size: 17 residues. Germline trimming cut 2 bases from V and 4 bases from J; bases unmatched to any gene: 10. CDR3 bases: TGTGCCAGCAGTTACCTTCGGACAGGGCAGGAGAATCAGCCCCAGCATTTT. As protein: CASSYLRTGQENQPQHF.

Note on this clone: Distinct nucleotide sequences in the sample also encode this CDR3. The genes are TRBV4-3 and TRBJ1-5, with D possibly TRBD1 on 5 matching bases. V was pared by 0 bases and J by 2 bases, with 5 bases between. Germline lookup yields CDR1 LGHNA and CDR2 YSLEER. The CDR3 contains 14 residues. In nucleotides, the CDR3 is TGCGCCAGCAGCCAAGAGACAGGCAATCAGCCCCAGCATTTT. Encoded protein: CASSQETGNQPQHF.

This chain connects TRBV5-4 to TRBJ2-7; TRBD1 might be the D (5 bases). The CDR3 covers 13 residues. Trimming shortened V by 2 bases and J by 7 bases, and 13 bases separated the two germline ends. The V gene's germline CDR1 is SGHNT and CDR2 YYREEE (reference sequence). CDR3 nucleotide sequence: TGTGCCAGCAGCTTTCAAGGGGTTTGGGAGCAGTACTTC. It is translated as CASSFQGVWEQYF.

This clone has a single count. The chain is built from TRBV15 and TRBJ1-4, with D possibly being TRBD1 (5 bases). V lost 0 bases, J lost 5 bases, and 13 bases lay in between. Germline V CDR1 and CDR2: LNHNV, YYDKDF (reference sequence). The CDR3 runs 16 residues. The CDR3 protein is CATSRDGAGLNEKLFF. In DNA form, the CDR3 reads TGTGCCACCAGCAGAGATGGCGCAGGGCTGAATGAAAAACTGTTTTTT.

This chain uses TRBV11-3 with TRBJ1-3; no definite D call. In germline, CDR1 is SGHNT, CDR2 YENEEA. V was clipped by 6 bases and J by 7 bases, with 16 bases between them. This CDR3 spans 14 amino acids. Here the CDR3 reads CASRALAVGNTIYF. CDR3 in DNA: TGTGCCAGCAGGGCTCTGGCGGTCGGGAACACCATATATTTT. Drawing the rest from reference TRBV11-3 and TRBJ1-3, the complete variable domain is EAGVVQSPRYKIIEKKQPVAFWCNPISGHNTLYWYLQNLGQGPELLIRYENEEAVDDSQLPKDRFSAERLKGVDSTLKIQPAELGDSAVYLCASRALAVGNTIYFGEGSWLTVV.

The chain has TRBV18 and TRBJ2-7; D call uncertain. Trimming pared 2 bases from V and 0 bases from J, leaving 5 bases between. Looked up from germline, CDR1 is KGHSH and CDR2 is LQKENI. The length of the CDR3 is 13 residues. The CDR3 nucleotides are TGTGCCAGCTCACCATTACTCTCCTACGAGCAGTACTTC. It is translated as CASSPLLSYEQYF.

The rearrangement joins TRBV30 to TRBJ1-1; 7 bases are shared with TRBD1. CDR3 length equals 14 residues. Germline V CDR1 and CDR2: GTSNPN, SVGIG (reference sequence). V shed 2 bases and J 1 base; nucleotides not matched to a gene: 4. The CDR3 spells CAWSRRDRNTEAFF. CDR3 sequence (DNA): TGTGCCTGGAGTCGCCGGGACAGGAACACTGAAGCTTTCTTT. The full variable domain, in which reference TRBV30 and TRBJ1-1 provide the parts outside the CDR3, is SQTIHQWPATLVQPVGSPLSLECTVEGTSNPNLYWYRQAAGRGLQLLFYSVGIGQISSEVPQNLSASRPQDRQFILSSKKLLLSDSGFYLCAWSRRDRNTEAFFGQGTRLTVV.